This T cell receptor (beta chain) came from a study of T cell responses to AZD1222 COVID-19 vaccine. On this clone itself: What it binds is not known.

Notes on the study in general: Vaccine-associated CD4 TCRs spanned spike, dominant at 160-218 and 743-854. After two AZD1222 doses, spike-specific TCR breadth and depth rose versus day 0.

The CDR3 loop spans 15 amino acids. V was pared by 2 bases and J by 0 bases, with 4 bases of the junction left unmatched. Germline CDR1 LGHDT, CDR2 YNNKEL (reference sequence). Method: immunoSEQ multiplex PCR; TCRdb's copy keeps in-frame clones and lacks some. This table has roughly 150,000 clones, 92% appearing once. The chain has TRBV3-1 (or the pseudogene TRBV3-2) and TRBJ2-7; 7 bases agree with TRBD2. This receptor was taken from an adult in good health. This specimen consisted of peripheral blood, obtained on day 0 of AZD1222 vaccination. The CDR3 nucleotides are TGTGCCAGCAGCCAAACAGCGGGGCCCTCCTACGAGCAGTACTTC. Protein sequence: CASSQTAGPSYEQYF.